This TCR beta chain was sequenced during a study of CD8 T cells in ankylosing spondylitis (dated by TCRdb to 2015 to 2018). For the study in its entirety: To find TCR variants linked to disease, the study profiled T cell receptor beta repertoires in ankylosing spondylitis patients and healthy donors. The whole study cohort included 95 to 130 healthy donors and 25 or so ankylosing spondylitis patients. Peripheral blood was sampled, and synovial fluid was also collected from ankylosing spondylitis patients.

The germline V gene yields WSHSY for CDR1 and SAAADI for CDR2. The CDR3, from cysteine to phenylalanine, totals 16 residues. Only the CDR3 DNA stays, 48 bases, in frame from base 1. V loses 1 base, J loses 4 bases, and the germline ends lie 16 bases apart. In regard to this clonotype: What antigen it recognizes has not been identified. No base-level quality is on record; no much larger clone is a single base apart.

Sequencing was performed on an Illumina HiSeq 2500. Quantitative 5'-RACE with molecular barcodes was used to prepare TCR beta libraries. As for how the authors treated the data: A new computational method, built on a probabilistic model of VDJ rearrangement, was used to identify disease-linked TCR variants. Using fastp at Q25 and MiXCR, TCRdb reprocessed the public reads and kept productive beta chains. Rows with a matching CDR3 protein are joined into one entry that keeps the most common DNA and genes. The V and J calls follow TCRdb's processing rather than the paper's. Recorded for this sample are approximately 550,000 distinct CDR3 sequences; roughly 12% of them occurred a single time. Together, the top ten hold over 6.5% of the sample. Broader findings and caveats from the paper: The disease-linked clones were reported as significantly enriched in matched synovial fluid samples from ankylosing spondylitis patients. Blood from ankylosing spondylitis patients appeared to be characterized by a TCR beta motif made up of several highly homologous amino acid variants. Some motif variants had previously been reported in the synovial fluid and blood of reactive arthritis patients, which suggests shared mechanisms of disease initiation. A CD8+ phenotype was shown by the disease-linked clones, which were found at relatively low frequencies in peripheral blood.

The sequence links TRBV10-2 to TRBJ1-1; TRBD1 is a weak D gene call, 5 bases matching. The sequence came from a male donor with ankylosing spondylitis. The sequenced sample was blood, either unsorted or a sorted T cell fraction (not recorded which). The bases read TGCGCCAGCAGTGAGTGGTGGAAAGGGGACTCCACTGAAGCTTTCTTT. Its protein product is CASSEWWKGDSTEAFF.